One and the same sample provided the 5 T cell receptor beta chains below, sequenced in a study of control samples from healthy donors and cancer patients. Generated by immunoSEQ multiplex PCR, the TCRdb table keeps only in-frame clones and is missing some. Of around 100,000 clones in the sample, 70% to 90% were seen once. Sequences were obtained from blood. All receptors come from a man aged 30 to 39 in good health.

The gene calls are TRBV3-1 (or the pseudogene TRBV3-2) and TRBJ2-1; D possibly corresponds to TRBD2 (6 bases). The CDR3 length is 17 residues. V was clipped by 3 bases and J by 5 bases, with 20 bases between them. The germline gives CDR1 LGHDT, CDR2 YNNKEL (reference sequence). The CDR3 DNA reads TGTGCCAGCAGCCACGCCCCGGAGCGGGCCTTAAACAATGAGCAGTTCTTC. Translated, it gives CASSHAPERALNNEQFF.

CDR3 in DNA: TGTGCCAGCAGTTTATTGGGCAGGAGAATATCGAACACCGGGGAGCTGTTTTTT. Protein product: CASSLLGRRISNTGELFF. V and J are TRBV27 and TRBJ2-2; D is unresolved. The CDR3 runs to 18 residues. The V end lost 1 base, the J end lost 0 bases, and 15 bases lay between the germline ends. Germline V gives CDR1 MNHEY, CDR2 SMNVEV (reference sequence).

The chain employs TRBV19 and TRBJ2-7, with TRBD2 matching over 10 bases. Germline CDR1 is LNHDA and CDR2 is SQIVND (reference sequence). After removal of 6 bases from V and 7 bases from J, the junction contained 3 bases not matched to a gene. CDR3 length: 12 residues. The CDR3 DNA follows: TGTGCCAGTAGGAAGCGGGAGGGGGAGCAGTACTTC. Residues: CASRKREGEQYF.

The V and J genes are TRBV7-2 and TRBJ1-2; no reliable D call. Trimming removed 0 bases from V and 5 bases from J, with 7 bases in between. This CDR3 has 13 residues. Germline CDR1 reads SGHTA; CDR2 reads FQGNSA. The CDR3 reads CASSLAGVYGYTF. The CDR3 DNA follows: TGTGCCAGCAGCTTAGCCGGGGTGTATGGCTACACCTTC.

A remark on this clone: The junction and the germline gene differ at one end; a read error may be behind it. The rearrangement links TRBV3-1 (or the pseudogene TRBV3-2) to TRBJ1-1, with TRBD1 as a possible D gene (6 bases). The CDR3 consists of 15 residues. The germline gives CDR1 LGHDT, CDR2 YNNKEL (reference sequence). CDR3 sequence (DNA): TGTGCCAGCAACCAACGAGGGGGGCGATTTGCTGAAGCTTTCTTT. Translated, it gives CASNQRGGRFAEAFF.